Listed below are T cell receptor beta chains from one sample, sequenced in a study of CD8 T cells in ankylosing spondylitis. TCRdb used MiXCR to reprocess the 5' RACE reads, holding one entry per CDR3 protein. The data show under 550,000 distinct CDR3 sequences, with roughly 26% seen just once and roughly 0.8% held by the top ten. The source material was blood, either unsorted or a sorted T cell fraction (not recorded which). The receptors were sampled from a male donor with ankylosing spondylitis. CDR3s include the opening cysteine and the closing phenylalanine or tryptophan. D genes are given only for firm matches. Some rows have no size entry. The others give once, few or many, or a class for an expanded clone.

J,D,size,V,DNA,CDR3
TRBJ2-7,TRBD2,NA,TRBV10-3,TGTGCCATCAGCCAAGCGGGAGTAAGCTACGAGCAGTACTTC,CAISQAGVSYEQYF
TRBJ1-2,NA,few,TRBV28,TGTGCCAGCAGTCCCGGCTATGGCTACACCTTC,CASSPGYGYTF
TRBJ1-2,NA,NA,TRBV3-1,TGTGCCAGCAGCCCCCGATCTGTCTATGGCTACACCTTC,CASSPRSVYGYTF
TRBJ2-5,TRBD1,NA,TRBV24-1,TGTGCCACCAGTGACGGACAGGGGACGGGGACCCAGTACTTC,CATSDGQGTGTQYF
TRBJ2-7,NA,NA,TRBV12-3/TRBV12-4,TGTGCCAGCAGTCAGGACAGCCACTACGAGCAGTACTTC,CASSQDSHYEQYF
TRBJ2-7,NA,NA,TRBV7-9,TGTGCCAGCAGCATGAGACCGGGACATCCGGACTACGAGCAGTACTTC,CASSMRPGHPDYEQYF
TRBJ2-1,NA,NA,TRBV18,TGTGCCAGCTCAGGGGCAGGCGAGCAGTTCTTC,CASSGAGEQFF
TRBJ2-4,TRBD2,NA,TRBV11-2,TGTGCCAGCAGCCCGACTAGCGGGAGTGGTACCAAAAACATTCAGTACTTC,CASSPTSGSGTKNIQYF
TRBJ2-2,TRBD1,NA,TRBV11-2,TGTGCCAGCAGCCTAGGGTTTTTATCCTGGACAGGGGGCACCGGGGAGCTGTTTTTT,CASSLGFLSWTGGTGELFF
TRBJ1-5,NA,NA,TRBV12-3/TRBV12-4,TGTGCCAGCAGTCATCCAGACAGGCCTGATCAGCCCCAGCATTTT,CASSHPDRPDQPQHF
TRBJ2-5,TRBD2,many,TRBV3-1,TGTGCCAGCAGCCAACTCAGCGGGAGAGAGACCCAGTACTTC,CASSQLSGRETQYF
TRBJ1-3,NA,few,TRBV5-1,TGCGCCAGCAGTTCAGGGATGGACGGAAACACCATATATTTT,CASSSGMDGNTIYF
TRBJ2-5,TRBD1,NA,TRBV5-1,TGCGCCAGCAGACTTGGGACAGGGAAAGAGACCCAGTACTTC,CASRLGTGKETQYF
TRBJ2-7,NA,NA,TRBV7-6,TGTGCCAGCAGCTTAGCGGGCGTGGGCTACGAGCAGTACTTC,CASSLAGVGYEQYF
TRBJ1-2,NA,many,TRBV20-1,TGCAGTGCTAGAGGGGTACTAGCTAACTATGGCTACACCTTC,CSARGVLANYGYTF
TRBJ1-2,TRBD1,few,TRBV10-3,TGTGCCATCAGCACAGGGGTGTCTGGCTACACCTTC,CAISTGVSGYTF
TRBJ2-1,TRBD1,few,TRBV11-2,TGTGCCAGCAGCCGGACAGGGGGAATTTCCTACAATGAGCAGTTCTTC,CASSRTGGISYNEQFF
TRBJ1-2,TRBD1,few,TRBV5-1,TGCGCCAGCAGCTCCGGGACAGGGGGTATTGGCTACACCTTC,CASSSGTGGIGYTF
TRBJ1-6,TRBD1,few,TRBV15,TGTGCCACCAGCAGCTGGACAGGGGAAGATTCACCCCTCCACTTT,CATSSWTGEDSPLHF
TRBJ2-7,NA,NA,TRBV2,TGTGCCAGCAGCGGGACCGACGGCTACGAGCAGTACTTC,CASSGTDGYEQYF
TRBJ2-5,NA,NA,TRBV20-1,TGCAGTGCTATAGGACTTGGACAAGAGACCCAGTACTTC,CSAIGLGQETQYF
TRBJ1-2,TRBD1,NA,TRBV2,TGTGCCAGCACGAAAGGGACAGAAAACTATGGCTACACCTTC,CASTKGTENYGYTF
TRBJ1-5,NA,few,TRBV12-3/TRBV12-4,TGTGCCAGCGGTGACACGAATCAGCCCCAGCATTTT,CASGDTNQPQHF
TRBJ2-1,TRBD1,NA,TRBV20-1,TGCAGTGCTACCCCGGGACAGGGGCAGTTCTTC,CSATPGQGQFF
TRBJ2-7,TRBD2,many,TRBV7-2,TGTGCCAGCAGTTATACTAGCGCCCGCTCCTACGAGCAGTACTTC,CASSYTSARSYEQYF
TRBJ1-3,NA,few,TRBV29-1,TGCAGCGTTGAACAGGTCGACACCATATATTTT,CSVEQVDTIYF
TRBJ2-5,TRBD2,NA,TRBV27,TGTGCCAGCAGTTTATCTCTGACTAGCGGGGGACAGGAGACCCAGTACTTC,CASSLSLTSGGQETQYF
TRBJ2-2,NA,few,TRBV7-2,TGTGCCAGCAGCCGGACCGGGACGAACACCGGGGAGCTGTTTTTT,CASSRTGTNTGELFF
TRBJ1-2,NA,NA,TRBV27,TGTGCCAGCAGCGTCTGGGGAACGAACTATGGCTACACCTTC,CASSVWGTNYGYTF
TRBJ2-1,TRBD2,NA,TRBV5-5,TGTGCCAGCAGCTTGGAAGGACTAGGGAATGAGCAGTTCTTC,CASSLEGLGNEQFF
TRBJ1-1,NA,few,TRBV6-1,TGTGCCAGCAGTGTGGGGAACTTAGCTTTCTTT,CASSVGNLAFF
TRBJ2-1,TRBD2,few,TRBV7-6,TGTGCCAGCAGCGACATAGCGGGCACCTACAATGAGCAGTTCTTC,CASSDIAGTYNEQFF
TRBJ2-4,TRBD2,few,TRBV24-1,TGTGCCATCGCTAGCGGGAGAACCAAAAACATTCAGTACTTC,CAIASGRTKNIQYF
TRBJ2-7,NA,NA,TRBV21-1,TGTGCCAGCAGCAAAGAGGAGGGCCGCCTCTCCTACGAGCAGTACTTC,CASSKEEGRLSYEQYF
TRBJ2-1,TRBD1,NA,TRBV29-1,TGCAGCGTTGAAATAATGGGACAGGGGACCTACAATGAGCAGTTCTTC,CSVEIMGQGTYNEQFF
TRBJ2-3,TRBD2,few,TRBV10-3,TGTGCCATCAGTGACCTCGTAGGTATTAGCGGGAGACAAGAAGATACGCAGTATTTT,CAISDLVGISGRQEDTQYF
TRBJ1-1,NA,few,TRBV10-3,TGTGCCGTCGCGGGGGTCGGAGAGTCTGAAGCTTTCTTT,CAVAGVGESEAFF
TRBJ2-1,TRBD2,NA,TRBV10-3,TGTGCCATCAGTGTACTAGCGGGAAAGAATGAGCAGTTCTTC,CAISVLAGKNEQFF